This is a list of T cell receptor beta chains from one sample in a study of metastatic and nonmetastatic thyroid tumors. TCRdb used MiXCR to call clones anew from the PCR reads. The repertoire includes around 22,000 clones, around a fifth of them detected once, and roughly 5% sits in the top ten. The material sequenced was blood. The receptor set was obtained from a male donor with papillary thyroid cancer or a benign thyroid nodule (not recorded which). Some clones in this sample may be carry-over from other donors' samples. The CDR3 runs from the conserved cysteine through the conserved F or W. D genes are given only for firm matches. Where a row states a size, it is once, few, many or the class of an expanded clone; other rows omit it.

CDR3nt: TGTGCCAGCAGCACCGGGACAGGGTCTGAAAAACTGTTTTTT; CDR3aa: CASSTGTGSEKLFF; j_gene: TRBJ1-4; d_gene: TRBD1; abundance: many; v_gene: TRBV9
CDR3nt: TGTGCCTGGAGAAACAAAAGGTCGTCAGGGGGCTATTACAATGAGCAGTTCTTC; CDR3aa: CAWRNKRSSGGYYNEQFF; j_gene: TRBJ2-1; d_gene: TRBD1; abundance: many; v_gene: TRBV30
CDR3nt: TGTGCCAGCGCCTATTACAATGAGCAGTTCTTC; CDR3aa: CASAYYNEQFF; j_gene: TRBJ2-1; d_gene: NA; abundance: many; v_gene: TRBV19
CDR3nt: TGTGCCAGCATTTACACTAGCGGGACCGGGGAGCTGTTTTTT; CDR3aa: CASIYTSGTGELFF; j_gene: TRBJ2-2; d_gene: TRBD2; abundance: NA; v_gene: TRBV6-5
CDR3nt: TGTGCCACCTCTGGTGGGTCAGTGCAGTACTTC; CDR3aa: CATSGGSVQYF; j_gene: TRBJ2-7; d_gene: NA; abundance: NA; v_gene: TRBV6-1
CDR3nt: NA; CDR3aa: CASSSSGTEAFF; j_gene: TRBJ1-1; d_gene: NA; abundance: medium-sized; v_gene: TRBV2
CDR3nt: TGTGCCAGCAGTTTCGGCGGGGGGGGGACAGATACGCAGTATTTT; CDR3aa: CASSFGGGGTDTQYF; j_gene: TRBJ2-3; d_gene: TRBD2; abundance: NA; v_gene: TRBV27
CDR3nt: TGTGCCAGCAGGGGTGGACAGGGGAGGTCTGGGGCCAACGTCCTGACTTTC; CDR3aa: CASRGGQGRSGANVLTF; j_gene: TRBJ2-6; d_gene: TRBD1; abundance: NA; v_gene: TRBV28
CDR3nt: TGTGCCAGCAGCCTACTAGCGCGACACTCCTACGAGCAGTACTTC; CDR3aa: CASSLLARHSYEQYF; j_gene: TRBJ2-7; d_gene: TRBD2; abundance: NA; v_gene: TRBV7-8
CDR3nt: TGCAGTGCCAGGGACACCTCTGGAAACACCATATATTTT; CDR3aa: CSARDTSGNTIYF; j_gene: TRBJ1-3; d_gene: NA; abundance: many; v_gene: TRBV20-1
CDR3nt: TGTGCCAGCAAGGGACTGGGAAATCAGCCCCATCATTTT; CDR3aa: CASKGLGNQPHHF; j_gene: TRBJ1-5; d_gene: NA; abundance: NA; v_gene: TRBV2
CDR3nt: TGTGCCAGCACCCTCAACTACGAGCAGTACTTC; CDR3aa: CASTLNYEQYF; j_gene: TRBJ2-7; d_gene: NA; abundance: medium-sized; v_gene: TRBV2
CDR3nt: TGTGCCAGCTCCCTGATCCGGGGGGATACGCAGTACTTT; CDR3aa: CASSLIRGDTQYF; j_gene: TRBJ2-3; d_gene: TRBD2; abundance: NA; v_gene: TRBV7-3
CDR3nt: TGTGCCAGCAGTTTATTAGGACTGTCGGGGCAGTTCGGGGGCGGCTACACCTTC; CDR3aa: CASSLLGLSGQFGGGYTF; j_gene: TRBJ1-2; d_gene: NA; abundance: NA; v_gene: TRBV28
CDR3nt: TGTGCCAGCAGTTACGGGCCAGGGGACTCTGGAAACACCATATATTTT; CDR3aa: CASSYGPGDSGNTIYF; j_gene: TRBJ1-3; d_gene: NA; abundance: NA; v_gene: TRBV6-5
CDR3nt: TGTGCCACCAGTGATACAGCGGGACTCACCGGGGAGCTGTTTTTT; CDR3aa: CATSDTAGLTGELFF; j_gene: TRBJ2-2; d_gene: TRBD2; abundance: medium-sized; v_gene: TRBV24-1
CDR3nt: TGTGCCACCAATAATGCAGCGGGAGGTCCCGGGGAGCTGTTTTTT; CDR3aa: CATNNAAGGPGELFF; j_gene: TRBJ2-2; d_gene: TRBD2; abundance: NA; v_gene: TRBV15
CDR3nt: TGCAGTGCTAGAGATCGGCAGGGAGTCCATGGCTACACCTTC; CDR3aa: CSARDRQGVHGYTF; j_gene: TRBJ1-2; d_gene: NA; abundance: NA; v_gene: TRBV20-1
CDR3nt: TGTGCCAGCAGCTTAGCGTGGGGCACCGGGGAGCTGTTTTTT; CDR3aa: CASSLAWGTGELFF; j_gene: TRBJ2-2; d_gene: NA; abundance: many; v_gene: TRBV11-3
CDR3nt: TGTGCCAGCAATCTGACACCAGCAAACACCGGGGAGCTGTTTTTT; CDR3aa: CASNLTPANTGELFF; j_gene: TRBJ2-2; d_gene: NA; abundance: NA; v_gene: TRBV12-3/TRBV12-4
CDR3nt: TGCGCCAGCAGCCAATCGAGCACTGAAGCTTTCTTT; CDR3aa: CASSQSSTEAFF; j_gene: TRBJ1-1; d_gene: NA; abundance: many; v_gene: TRBV4-1
CDR3nt: TGTGCCATCAGTGAGTCAGAGACAGGGATCACCGGGGAGCTGTTTTTT; CDR3aa: CAISESETGITGELFF; j_gene: TRBJ2-2; d_gene: TRBD1; abundance: medium-sized; v_gene: TRBV10-3
CDR3nt: TGTGCCAGCTCACCATCTGCAGGGAACACAGATACGCAGTATTTT; CDR3aa: CASSPSAGNTDTQYF; j_gene: TRBJ2-3; d_gene: NA; abundance: many; v_gene: TRBV18
CDR3nt: TGCAGTGCCGCCCTGAGCTCCTATAATTCACCCCTCCACTTT; CDR3aa: CSAALSSYNSPLHF; j_gene: TRBJ1-6; d_gene: NA; abundance: many; v_gene: TRBV20-1
CDR3nt: TGCAGTGCCCGCGGGACTAGCGGAAGGAATGAGCAGTTCTTC; CDR3aa: CSARGTSGRNEQFF; j_gene: TRBJ2-1; d_gene: TRBD2; abundance: NA; v_gene: TRBV20-1
CDR3nt: TGTGCCCGCCAGAGTGAGACAGGACAACTCTCTGGGGCCAACGTCCTGACTTTC; CDR3aa: CARQSETGQLSGANVLTF; j_gene: TRBJ2-6; d_gene: NA; abundance: many; v_gene: TRBV2
CDR3nt: TGTGCCAGCAGTTTGGGCCGATGGGGCGAGCAGTACTTC; CDR3aa: CASSLGRWGEQYF; j_gene: TRBJ2-7; d_gene: NA; abundance: many; v_gene: TRBV6-1
CDR3nt: TGTGCCATCAGTGAGTCGGGCGGCCCCGCCCCCCAAGAGACCCAGTACTTC; CDR3aa: CAISESGGPAPQETQYF; j_gene: TRBJ2-5; d_gene: NA; abundance: many; v_gene: TRBV10-3
CDR3nt: TGTGCCAGCAGCCGCGGGGCCAACGAGCAGTACTTC; CDR3aa: CASSRGANEQYF; j_gene: TRBJ2-7; d_gene: NA; abundance: medium-sized; v_gene: TRBV6-1
CDR3nt: TGCAGTGCTAGGTATCGGACTAGTCTCAATGAGCAGTTCTTC; CDR3aa: CSARYRTSLNEQFF; j_gene: TRBJ2-1; d_gene: TRBD2; abundance: many; v_gene: TRBV20-1
CDR3nt: TGTGCCAGCAGTTACGGAGGGACAGGGAATTCACCCCTCCACTTT; CDR3aa: CASSYGGTGNSPLHF; j_gene: TRBJ1-6; d_gene: TRBD1; abundance: medium-sized; v_gene: TRBV6-5
CDR3nt: TGCGCCAGCCGGGCTGGGGAGGGACAGGGGGCTATTTATGGCTACACCTTC; CDR3aa: CASRAGEGQGAIYGYTF; j_gene: TRBJ1-2; d_gene: TRBD1; abundance: many; v_gene: TRBV10-2
CDR3nt: TGTGCCAGCAAACCAGGTTCGACAGATACGCAGTATTTT; CDR3aa: CASKPGSTDTQYF; j_gene: TRBJ2-3; d_gene: NA; abundance: few; v_gene: TRBV6-2/TRBV6-3
CDR3nt: TGTGCCAGCAAGCGGGCTAGCGGGACCTACGAGCAGTACTTC; CDR3aa: CASKRASGTYEQYF; j_gene: TRBJ2-7; d_gene: TRBD2; abundance: few; v_gene: TRBV11-3
CDR3nt: TGTGCCTGGAAGTTCTCCCTTCTCTCCTACGAGCAGTACTTC; CDR3aa: CAWKFSLLSYEQYF; j_gene: TRBJ2-7; d_gene: NA; abundance: many; v_gene: TRBV30
CDR3nt: TGTGCCAGCAGTTTAACGGGGCCACCGTACAATGAGCAGTTCTTC; CDR3aa: CASSLTGPPYNEQFF; j_gene: TRBJ2-1; d_gene: NA; abundance: many; v_gene: TRBV27
CDR3nt: TGCAGTGCTACACCACCGACAGGGTGGGACTACGAGCAGTACTTC; CDR3aa: CSATPPTGWDYEQYF; j_gene: TRBJ2-7; d_gene: TRBD1; abundance: NA; v_gene: TRBV20-1
CDR3nt: TGTGCTAGAACCCCTGCAACTAATGAAAAACTGTTTTTT; CDR3aa: CARTPATNEKLFF; j_gene: TRBJ1-4; d_gene: NA; abundance: NA; v_gene: TRBV6-1
CDR3nt: TGTGCCAGCAGCGGACAGGGGAACAATGAGCAGTTCTTC; CDR3aa: CASSGQGNNEQFF; j_gene: TRBJ2-1; d_gene: TRBD1; abundance: NA; v_gene: TRBV6-1
CDR3nt: TGTGCCAGCACCCCTCAGTGGGGGCTGCCCCAGCATTTT; CDR3aa: CASTPQWGLPQHF; j_gene: TRBJ1-5; d_gene: NA; abundance: NA; v_gene: TRBV28
CDR3nt: TGTGCCAGCAGCTTAAACGGGGTGGAGGGCTACACCTTC; CDR3aa: CASSLNGVEGYTF; j_gene: TRBJ1-2; d_gene: NA; abundance: NA; v_gene: TRBV7-3
CDR3nt: TGCAGTGCTAGTAACATTGAAGCTTTCTTT; CDR3aa: CSASNIEAFF; j_gene: TRBJ1-1; d_gene: NA; abundance: many; v_gene: TRBV20-1
CDR3nt: TGTGCCAGCAGCGGGGGGACGAACACTGAAGCTTTCTTT; CDR3aa: CASSGGTNTEAFF; j_gene: TRBJ1-1; d_gene: NA; abundance: NA; v_gene: TRBV7-9
CDR3nt: TGTGCCAGCAGTGGGGGCAGGTGTCCAGACCTGGAAACCTACGAGCAGTACTTC; CDR3aa: CASSGGRCPDLETYEQYF; j_gene: TRBJ2-7; d_gene: NA; abundance: few; v_gene: TRBV6-1
CDR3nt: TGCGCCAGCAGCCAAGCGGGGACGGGGGTGTACGAGCAGTACTTC; CDR3aa: CASSQAGTGVYEQYF; j_gene: TRBJ2-7; d_gene: NA; abundance: many; v_gene: TRBV4-1
CDR3nt: TGTGCCAGCAGCCCTGGTGGGGGCTCTGGAAACACCATATATTTT; CDR3aa: CASSPGGGSGNTIYF; j_gene: TRBJ1-3; d_gene: NA; abundance: many; v_gene: TRBV14
CDR3nt: TGCAGTGCTAGAGATTTGGGGGAGGTGGAGACCCAGTACTTC; CDR3aa: CSARDLGEVETQYF; j_gene: TRBJ2-5; d_gene: NA; abundance: NA; v_gene: TRBV20-1
CDR3nt: TGTGCCACCAGCAGACTGGGGGGACAGGGGAGATCGTTCTTC; CDR3aa: CATSRLGGQGRSFF; j_gene: TRBJ2-1; d_gene: TRBD1; abundance: medium-sized; v_gene: TRBV15
CDR3nt: TGTGCCAGCAGTTCGGGACAGGGGGCAAACGAGCAGTACTTC; CDR3aa: CASSSGQGANEQYF; j_gene: TRBJ2-7; d_gene: TRBD1; abundance: medium-sized; v_gene: TRBV6-1
CDR3nt: TGTGCCAGCAGTGCCCTTGGGGCTAGCGGATACCAAGAGACCCAGTACTTC; CDR3aa: CASSALGASGYQETQYF; j_gene: TRBJ2-5; d_gene: TRBD2; abundance: few; v_gene: TRBV6-4
CDR3nt: TGTGCCATCAGTGAGTCGAGTGATATGCAGTATTTT; CDR3aa: CAISESSDMQYF; j_gene: TRBJ2-3; d_gene: NA; abundance: few; v_gene: TRBV10-3
CDR3nt: TGTGCCAGCAGTTATCCGACTAGCGGGCGGGAGACCCAGTACTTC; CDR3aa: CASSYPTSGRETQYF; j_gene: TRBJ2-5; d_gene: TRBD2; abundance: medium-sized; v_gene: TRBV6-1